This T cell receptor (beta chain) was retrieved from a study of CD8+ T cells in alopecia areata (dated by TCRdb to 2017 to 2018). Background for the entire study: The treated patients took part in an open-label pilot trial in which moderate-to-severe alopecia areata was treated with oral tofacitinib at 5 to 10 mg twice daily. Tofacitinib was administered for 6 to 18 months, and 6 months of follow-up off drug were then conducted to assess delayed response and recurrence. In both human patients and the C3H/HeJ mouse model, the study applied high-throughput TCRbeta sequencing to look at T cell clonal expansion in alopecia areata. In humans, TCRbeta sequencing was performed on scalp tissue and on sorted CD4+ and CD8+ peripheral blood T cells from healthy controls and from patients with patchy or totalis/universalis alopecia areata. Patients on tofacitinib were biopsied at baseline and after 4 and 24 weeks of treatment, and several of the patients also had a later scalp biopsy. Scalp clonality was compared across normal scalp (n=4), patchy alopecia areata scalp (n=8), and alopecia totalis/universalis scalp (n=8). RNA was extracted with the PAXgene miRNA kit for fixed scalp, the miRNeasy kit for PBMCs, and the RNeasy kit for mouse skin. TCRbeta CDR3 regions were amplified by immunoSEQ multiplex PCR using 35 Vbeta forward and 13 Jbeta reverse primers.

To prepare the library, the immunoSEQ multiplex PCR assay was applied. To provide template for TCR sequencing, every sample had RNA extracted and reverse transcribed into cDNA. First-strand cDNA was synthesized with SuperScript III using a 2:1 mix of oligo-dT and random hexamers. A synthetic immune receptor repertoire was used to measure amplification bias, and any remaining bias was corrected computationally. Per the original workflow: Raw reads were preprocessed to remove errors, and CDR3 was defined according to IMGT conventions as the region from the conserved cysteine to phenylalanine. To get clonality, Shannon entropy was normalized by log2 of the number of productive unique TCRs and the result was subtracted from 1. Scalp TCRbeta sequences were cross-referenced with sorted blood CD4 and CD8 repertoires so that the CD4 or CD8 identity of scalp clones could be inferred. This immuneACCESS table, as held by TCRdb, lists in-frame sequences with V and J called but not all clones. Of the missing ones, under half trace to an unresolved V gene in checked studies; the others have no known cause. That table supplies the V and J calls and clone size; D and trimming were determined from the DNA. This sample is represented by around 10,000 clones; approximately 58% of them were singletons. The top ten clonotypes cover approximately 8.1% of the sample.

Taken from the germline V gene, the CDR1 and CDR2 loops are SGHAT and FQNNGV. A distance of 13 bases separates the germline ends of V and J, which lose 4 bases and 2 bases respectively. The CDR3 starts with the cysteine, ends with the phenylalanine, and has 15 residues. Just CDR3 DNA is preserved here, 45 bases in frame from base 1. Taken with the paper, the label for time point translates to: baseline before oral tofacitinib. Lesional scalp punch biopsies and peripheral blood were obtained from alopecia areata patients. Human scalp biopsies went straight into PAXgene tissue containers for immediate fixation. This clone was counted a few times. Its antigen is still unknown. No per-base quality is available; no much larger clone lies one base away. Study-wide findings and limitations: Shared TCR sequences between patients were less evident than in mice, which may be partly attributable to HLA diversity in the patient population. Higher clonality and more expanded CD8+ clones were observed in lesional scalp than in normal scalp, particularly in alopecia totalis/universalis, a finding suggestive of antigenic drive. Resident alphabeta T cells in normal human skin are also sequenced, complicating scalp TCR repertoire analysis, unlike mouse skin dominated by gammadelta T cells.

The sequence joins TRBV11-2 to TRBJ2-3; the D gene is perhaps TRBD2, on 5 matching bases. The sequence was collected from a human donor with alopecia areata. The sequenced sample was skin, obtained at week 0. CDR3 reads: CASSSDWRPTDTQYF. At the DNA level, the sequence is TGTGCCAGCAGCTCGGACTGGCGTCCCACAGATACGCAGTATTTT.